The 30 T cell receptor beta chains given below trace back to one sample, sequenced in a study of blood T cells in healthy people across ages. A J-beta primer mix and a sample-barcoded 5' primer were used in a second PCR of roughly 7 to 12 cycles. TCRdb analysed the 5' RACE reads with MiXCR anew, one entry per CDR3 protein. Here the sample spans about 840,000 distinct CDR3 sequences, almost 30% being singletons. The data were also submitted as part of a second study, on T cells of mothers and their children.

The sequenced sample was blood. The receptors come from a woman aged 40 to 55 in good health.

This rearrangement joins TRBV27 to TRBJ1-1; no clear D gene. The length of the CDR3 is 16 residues. CDR1 and CDR2 (germline): MNHEY, SMNVEV (reference sequence). The V gene lost 7 bases and the J gene lost 5 bases, with 23 bases spanning the gap. Here the CDR3 DNA reads TGTGCCAGCAACCGGGCCTCTTCTTTCGGTGGGACTGAAGCTTTCTTT. This gives the protein CASNRASSFGGTEAFF.

In this sample, this clonotype turned up many times. V gene TRBV29-1 combines with J gene TRBJ2-3; a possible D gene is TRBD1 (5 bases). The CDR3 length is 14 residues. Germline assignment: CDR1 SQVTM and CDR2 ANQGSEA. V was cut by 4 bases and J by 6 bases, with 17 bases left in between. For the CDR3, the DNA is TGCAGCGTTGGTACAGGACCAGCGAGGGATACGCAGTATTTT. It yields the protein CSVGTGPARDTQYF.

The table lists this clonotype with a few counts. The chain links TRBV20-1 to TRBJ1-2; D might be TRBD1 (5 bases). Trimming took off 4 bases at V and 4 bases at J, with 10 bases between the two ends. This CDR3 is 12 amino acids long. The germline V gene encodes CDR1 DFQATT and CDR2 SNEGSKA (reference sequence). This CDR3 is CSATGGSYGYTF. CDR3 coding DNA: TGCAGTGCTACTGGGGGTTCCTATGGCTACACCTTC.

V and J are TRBV5-6 and TRBJ1-3, with 9 bases fitting TRBD1. Germline values: CDR1 SGHDT, CDR2 YYEEEE. There are 17 residues in the CDR3. After removal of 0 bases from V and 2 bases from J, the junction contained 6 bases not matched to a gene. The CDR3 nucleotides read TGTGCCAGCAGCTTGGGGGACAGGGATGTGGCTGGAAACACCATATATTTT. Translating it yields CASSLGDRDVAGNTIYF.

V and J are TRBV7-2 and TRBJ2-7; 9 bases align to TRBD2. V lost 5 bases and J lost 8; bases outside the gene matches: 7. Germline V gene data show CDR1 as SGHTA and CDR2 as FQGNSA. The CDR3 is 13 amino acids. The CDR3 coding sequence is TGTGCCAGCAGCCGGCCGGGACTAGCACAGCAGTACTTC. This encodes CASSRPGLAQQYF.

The rearrangement uses TRBV3-1 and TRBJ2-7; D is unclear. The CDR3 sequence is 12 residues long. Germline CDR1 LGHDT, CDR2 YNNKEL (reference sequence). Trimming cost V 2 bases and J 3 bases, with 5 bases left between them. As DNA, the CDR3 is TGTGCCAGCAGCCAAAATTTCTACGAGCAGTACTTC. Protein: CASSQNFYEQYF.

Points on this clonotype: One junction end does not reproduce the germline sequence, and a read error may be involved. This rearrangement joins TRBV27 to TRBJ1-2; D is undetermined. There are 13 residues in the CDR3. Germline assignment: CDR1 MNHEY and CDR2 SMNVEV (reference sequence). CDR3 loop: CAGSARANYGYTF. CDR3 DNA sequence: TGTGCCGGCAGCGCGAGGGCTAACTATGGCTACACCTTC.

This clonotype was recorded a few times. This chain links TRBV7-9 with TRBJ1-2; TRBD1 is a possible D gene (6 bases). The CDR3 length is 14 residues. The V end was cut by 1 base, the J end by 8 bases, with 14 bases between. CDR1 is SEHNR and CDR2 is FQNEAQ in the germline V gene (reference sequence). The CDR3 sequence is CASSLVRGGNGYTF. The CDR3 bases are TGTGCCAGCAGCTTAGTAAGGGGGGGAAACGGCTACACCTTC. The complete variable domain, with remaining parts taken from reference TRBV7-9 and TRBJ1-2, reads DTGVSQNPRHKITKRGQNVTFRCDPISEHNRLYWYRQTLGQGPEFLTYFQNEAQLEKSRLLSDRFSAERPKGSFSTLEIQRTEQGDSAMYLCASSLVRGGNGYTFGSGTRLTVV.

This clonotype was seen ten or more times. The genes are TRBV9 and TRBJ2-1; D gene uncertain. This CDR3 comprises 15 residues. V shed 0 bases and J shed 0 bases, with 7 bases lying between them. Germline V CDR1 and CDR2: SGDLS, YYNGEE. CDR3 residues: CASSVDPSSYNEQFF. CDR3 coding DNA: TGTGCCAGCAGCGTAGACCCGAGCTCCTACAATGAGCAGTTCTTC.

This clonotype has just a few counts. This may be a read error, as it is one base from a much larger clone. This chain joins TRBV6-4 and TRBJ1-6, with D possibly TRBD1 on 5 matching bases. Looked up from germline, CDR1 is MRHNA and CDR2 is SNTAGT. CDR3 length: 14 residues. Trimming removed 6 bases at V and 5 bases at J, with 11 bases between. CDR3 sequence (DNA): TGTGCCAGCAGCGGGACCGCGCATAATTCACCCCTCCACTTT. It translates to CASSGTAHNSPLHF.

The chain carries TRBV18 and TRBJ2-1, with D perhaps TRBD1 (5 bases). The CDR3 length is 15 residues. Germline CDR1 and CDR2: KGHSH and LQKENI. The V end lost 2 bases, the J end lost 2 bases, and 10 bases lay between the germline ends. CDR3 loop: CASSPGAGTYNEQFF. CDR3 bases: TGTGCCAGCTCACCAGGAGCAGGGACCTACAATGAGCAGTTCTTC. Supplemented by reference TRBV18 and TRBJ2-1, the full variable domain reads NAGVMQNPRHLVRRRGQEARLRCSPMKGHSHVYWYRQLPEEGLKFMVYLQKENIIDESGMPKERFSAEFPKEGPSILRIQQVVRGDSAAYFCASSPGAGTYNEQFFGPGTRLTVL.

This clonotype was found a few times. V gene TRBV7-3 combines with J gene TRBJ2-2, with 13 bases matching TRBD2. The junction had 5 bases not matched to a gene; V was cut back by 5 bases and J by 2 bases. Germline values: CDR1 SGHTA, CDR2 FQGTGA. This CDR3 region has 17 residues. CDR3 sequence: CASSPRTSGSNTGELFF. As DNA, the CDR3 is TGTGCCAGCAGCCCGAGGACTAGCGGGAGTAACACCGGGGAGCTGTTTTTT.

This chain connects TRBV16 to TRBJ1-5, with 7 positions matching TRBD1. This CDR3 contains 16 residues. The V gene end was trimmed by 0 bases and the J gene end by 3 bases; junction bases not matched to a gene: 5. CDR1 and CDR2 from the germline V gene are KGHSY and FQNENV. The CDR3 DNA follows: TGTGCCAGCAGCCAATCAAGGGGGCTTGTCAATCAGCCCCAGCATTTT. Protein: CASSQSRGLVNQPQHF.

J is TRBJ1-1 and V is TRBV9, with D possibly being TRBD1 (5 bases). The V gene's germline CDR1 is SGDLS and CDR2 YYNGEE. The CDR3 contains 16 residues. V was clipped by 2 bases and J by 0 bases, with 14 bases between them. The CDR3 here is CASSVSSGHMNTEAFF. CDR3 coding DNA: TGTGCCAGCAGCGTTTCTTCAGGGCACATGAACACTGAAGCTTTCTTT.

This clonotype has a single count. A junction boundary mismatches the germline segment, possibly from a read error. The CDR3 protein is CANSPSPGVGGRETQYF. The CDR3 DNA follows: TGTGCCAACAGCCCTAGCCCTGGGGTGGGGGGCCGGGAGACCCAGTACTTC. V usage is TRBV11-2 and J usage is TRBJ2-5, with D perhaps matching TRBD1 or TRBD2 (6 bases each). The CDR3 is 17 amino acids. Germline loops: CDR1 SGHAT, CDR2 FQNNGV.

This clonotype was seen more than once but under ten times. The V call is TRBV7-9, the J call TRBJ2-5, with TRBD1 identical over 8 bases. The trim removed 5 bases at V and 5 bases at J, leaving 10 bases unmatched. Germline-derived CDR1 and CDR2 are SEHNR and FQNEAQ (reference sequence). The CDR3 has 15 amino acids. This CDR3 is CASSDRGIGAETQYF. CDR3 in DNA: TGTGCCAGCAGCGACAGGGGAATAGGGGCCGAGACCCAGTACTTC.

On this clonotype: This is likely a read error, given that the CDR3 carries no conserved phenylalanine or tryptophan at its end. V is TRBV20-1 and J is TRBJ1-1, with D hard to call. Germline CDR1 reads DFQATT; CDR2 reads SNEGSKA (reference sequence). The CDR3 is 12 residues long. CDR3 coding DNA: TGCACGACCGGGGTGTCGAACACTGAAGCTTTCGTT. Its translation: CTTGVSNTEAFV.

The V call is TRBV6-5, the J call TRBJ1-1; D remains unclear. The germline V and J ends were trimmed by 0 bases and 0 bases, with 8 bases remaining between them. The CDR3 is 15 residues long. Germline V CDR1 and CDR2: MNHEY, SVGAGI. CDR3 nucleotides: TGTGCCAGCAGTTACTCGGGTTCTATGAACACTGAAGCTTTCTTT. Protein product: CASSYSGSMNTEAFF.

The J gene is TRBJ1-5, the V gene TRBV28; D is unresolved. The CDR3 loop spans 16 amino acids. Germline values: CDR1 MDHEN, CDR2 SYDVKM. The V end was cut by 3 bases, the J end by 0 bases, with 12 bases between. This chain's CDR3 is CASSFSGSYSNQPQHF. Here the CDR3 DNA reads TGTGCCAGCAGTTTTTCGGGCAGCTATAGCAATCAGCCCCAGCATTTT.

With regard to this clonotype: It may be a read error: a sequence one base away is much more abundant. The chain employs TRBV12-3 or TRBV12-4 and TRBJ2-4; D is undetermined. Trimming pared 6 bases from V and 13 bases from J, leaving 19 bases between. CDR3 length: 13 amino acids. The CDR3 sequence is CASSQRSNNEQYF. Written as DNA, the CDR3 is TGTGCCAGCAGCCAGAGATCGAACAATGAGCAGTACTTC.

This clonotype was recorded once. This chain connects TRBV19 to TRBJ2-1, with D possibly matching TRBD2 (7 bases). CDR3 length: 15 amino acids. Germline loops: CDR1 LNHDA, CDR2 SQIVND (reference sequence). Trimming stripped 5 bases from V and 5 bases from J, with 16 bases between. This CDR3 reads CASSRSGPGDNEQFF. The CDR3 coding sequence is TGTGCCAGTAGTCGTAGCGGGCCAGGGGACAATGAGCAGTTCTTC.

This sequence joins TRBV5-5 and TRBJ2-1; D remains unclear. Germline V gives CDR1 SGHKS, CDR2 YYEKEE (reference sequence). Deletions cut 4 bases from V and 1 base from J, with 15 bases between. This CDR3 region has 16 residues. CDR3 amino acids: CASSLDGDLSYNEQFF. CDR3 sequence (DNA): TGTGCCAGCAGCCTCGACGGCGACCTTTCCTACAATGAGCAGTTCTTC.

This clonotype was recorded at least ten times. The V gene is TRBV7-3, the J gene TRBJ2-7; 8 bases are a match to TRBD2. The CDR3 runs 13 residues. Germline V lookup: CDR1 SGHTA, CDR2 FQGTGA. Trimming removed 5 bases from V and 6 bases from J; junction bases left unmatched: 6. Here the CDR3 DNA reads TGTGCCAGCAGCCCCGGACTAGCTGGCGAGCAGTACTTC. Its protein product is CASSPGLAGEQYF.

The rearrangement uses TRBV14 and TRBJ2-3; 9 bases fit TRBD2. The ends lost 1 base at V and 13 bases at J; junction bases unmatched: 12. There are 15 residues in the CDR3. The germline gives CDR1 SGHDN, CDR2 FVKESK. As DNA, the CDR3 is TGTGCCAGCAGCCAAGGACTCCCCAGGACTAGCGAGAAGTATTTT. Protein sequence: CASSQGLPRTSEKYF. The variable domain in full, completed from reference TRBV14 and TRBJ2-3, reads EAGVTQFPSHSVIEKGQTVTLRCDPISGHDNLYWYRRVMGKEIKFLLHFVKESKQDESGMPNNRFLAERTGGTYSTLKVQPAELEDSGVYFCASSQGLPRTSEKYFGPGTRLTVL.

This clonotype occurred a few times. The rearrangement joins TRBV3-1 to TRBJ1-2; no clear D gene. CDR1 and CDR2 (germline): LGHDT, YNNKEL (reference sequence). The CDR3 has 12 residues. Trimming took off 1 base at V and 9 bases at J, with 9 bases between the two ends. The CDR3 is CASSQVEGSYTF. The CDR3 coding sequence is TGTGCCAGCAGCCAAGTCGAGGGAAGCTACACCTTC.

A single count supports this clonotype. The CDR3 region is CASSFRGGAKADTQYF. DNA of the CDR3: TGTGCCAGCAGTTTTCGCGGGGGGGCCAAGGCAGATACGCAGTATTTT. This chain links TRBV12-3 or TRBV12-4 with TRBJ2-3; 9 bases match TRBD2. The length of the CDR3 is 16 residues. Trimming removed 3 bases from V and 4 bases from J; junction bases left unmatched: 8.

The chain links TRBV20-1 to TRBJ1-6; possibly TRBD1 for D (6 bases). The V end was cut by 0 bases, the J end by 5 bases, with 17 bases between. Germline-derived CDR1 and CDR2 are DFQATT and SNEGSKA (reference sequence). The CDR3 has 17 amino acids. DNA for the CDR3: TGCAGTGCTAGAGATCATAGATTAGGGGGAAATAATTCACCCCTCCACTTT. It yields the protein CSARDHRLGGNNSPLHF.

The J gene is TRBJ2-1, the V gene TRBV20-1, with 10 bases fitting TRBD2. Germline-derived CDR1 and CDR2 are DFQATT and SNEGSKA (reference sequence). The CDR3 runs 17 residues. The V segment lost 5 bases and the J segment 0 bases; nucleotides outside the gene matches: 10. CDR3 sequence: CSALRPSGGSSYNEQFF. The CDR3 DNA sequence: TGCAGTGCTCTCCGCCCTAGCGGGGGTAGCTCCTACAATGAGCAGTTCTTC.

A remark on this clonotype: One base away lies a much larger clone, so this may be a sequencing read error. This rearrangement joins TRBV25-1 to TRBJ1-6; 10 bases agree with TRBD1. Per germline, CDR1 MGHDK and CDR2 SYGVNS. V lost 10 bases, J lost 9 bases, and 9 bases stayed unmatched. The CDR3 is 14 amino acids. In DNA form, the CDR3 reads TGTGCCAACAGCTCGACAGGGGGCAGTTCACCCCTCCACTTT. Its protein product is CANSSTGGSSPLHF.

The CDR3 DNA reads as TGCGCCAGCAGCTTGGACCAGGCCCTTGGCTATGGCTACACCTTC. Translation gives CASSLDQALGYGYTF. The rearrangement uses TRBV5-1 and TRBJ1-2; D gene ambiguous. V lost 0 bases and J lost 4, with 13 bases in between. The CDR3 contains 15 residues. Germline V gene sequence: CDR1 SGHRS, CDR2 YFSETQ.